A selection of T cell receptor beta chains follows, all from one sample in a study of blood T cell repertoires in COVID-19. The repertoire was sequenced with immunoSEQ multiplex PCR; TCRdb's copy has only in-frame clones and lacks some. The sample lists 150,000 to 200,000 clones; around 89% were seen once. Sequenced input: PBMCs or T cells enriched from blood (not recorded which). These receptors all come from a woman aged 50 to 65 who had recovered from COVID-19. CDR3s include the opening cysteine and the closing phenylalanine or tryptophan. The D gene is left open where the match is weak. Expanded clones get a size class; other rows say once, few or many, or leave the size out.

>TRBJ1-3|TRBV11-1|-|-|16
CASSIQPGTTGNTIYF
TGTGCCAGCAGCATACAACCCGGGACAACTGGAAACACCATATATTTT
>TRBJ2-3|TRBV24-1|-|-|16
CATSDSSRGPTDTQYF
TGTGCCACCAGTGATTCCTCCAGGGGACCCACAGATACGCAGTATTTT
>TRBJ2-1|TRBV3-1/TRBV3-2|TRBD2|-|17
CASSPIRLAGGNGEQFF
TGTGCCAGCAGCCCCATAAGACTAGCGGGGGGAAATGGTGAGCAGTTCTTC
>TRBJ2-5|TRBV5-1|-|-|17
CASSLVRDTQYQETQYF
TGCGCCAGCAGCCTGGTCCGGGACACCCAGTACCAAGAGACCCAGTACTTC
>TRBJ2-5|TRBV6-1|-|once|18
CASSGLGTRGSLQETQYF
TGTGCCAGCAGTGGACTCGGGACGCGGGGAAGCCTCCAAGAGACCCAGTACTTC
>TRBJ1-2|TRBV20-1|TRBD1|once|15
CSASFRTGILHGYTF
TGCAGTGCTAGTTTTAGGACAGGTATTCTACATGGCTACACCTTC
>TRBJ2-1|TRBV18|-|-|13
CASSPPTGNEQFF
TGTGCCAGCTCACCACCGACAGGAAATGAGCAGTTCTTC
>TRBJ1-1|TRBV19|-|few|14
CASSIDRQVGVAFF
TGTGCCAGTAGTATAGACCGACAGGTTGGTGTTGCTTTCTTT
>TRBJ2-1|TRBV5-1|-|-|15
CASSSPKGRGHEQFF
TGCGCCAGCAGCTCCCCTAAAGGAAGAGGCCATGAGCAGTTCTTC
>TRBJ1-5|TRBV19|-|-|16
CASSITGTRTTQPQHF
TGTGCCAGTAGTATTACCGGGACACGGACCACTCAGCCCCAGCATTTT
>TRBJ2-3|TRBV24-1|-|-|12
CATRDSLDTQYF
TGTGCCACCAGGGACTCTTTAGATACGCAGTATTTT
>TRBJ2-3|TRBV2|-|-|15
CASSEWGPSTDTQYF
TGTGCCAGCAGTGAATGGGGCCCTAGCACAGATACGCAGTATTTT
>TRBJ2-1|TRBV11-1|TRBD1|-|14
CASSLSTGVNEQFF
TGTGCCAGCAGCTTATCCACAGGGGTCAATGAGCAGTTCTTC
>TRBJ1-6|TRBV7-2|-|-|15
CASSLVGKGDSPLHF
TGTGCCAGCAGCTTAGTTGGGAAAGGGGATTCACCCCTCCACTTT
>TRBJ1-1|TRBV18|TRBD1|-|16
CASSPGQGGWNTEAFF
TGTGCCAGCTCACCTGGACAGGGAGGGTGGAACACTGAAGCTTTCTTT
>TRBJ2-7|TRBV7-3|-|-|12
CASSLRGGEQYF
TGTGCCAGCAGCTTAAGAGGGGGCGAGCAGTACTTC
>TRBJ2-5|TRBV12-3/TRBV12-4|TRBD1|-|13
CASSRGWRETQYF
TGTGCCAGCAGCAGGGGGTGGAGGGAGACCCAGTACTTC
>TRBJ2-1|TRBV20-1|TRBD1|-|14
CSASGQDSYNEQFF
TGCAGTGCTAGTGGACAGGACTCCTACAATGAGCAGTTCTTC
>TRBJ1-2|TRBV30|-|-|13
CAWSALLNYGYTF
TGTGCCTGGAGTGCGTTACTAAACTATGGCTACACCTTC
>TRBJ1-1|TRBV2|TRBD1|-|11
CASQGGTEAFF
TGTGCCAGCCAGGGGGGCACTGAAGCTTTCTTT
>TRBJ1-3|TRBV6-6|TRBD1|-|14
CASIRGEAGNTIYF
TGTGCCAGCATCAGGGGGGAAGCTGGAAACACCATATATTTT
>TRBJ1-4|TRBV9|TRBD1|-|15
CASSETGGGGEKLFF
TGTGCCAGCAGCGAGACAGGGGGCGGCGGTGAAAAACTGTTTTTT
>TRBJ1-5|TRBV25-1|-|-|12
CASSDGWQPQHF
TGTGCCAGCAGTGACGGTTGGCAGCCCCAGCATTTT
>TRBJ1-6|TRBV6-5|TRBD1|once|15
CASRRDRVSNSPLHF
TGTGCCAGCAGACGGGACAGGGTATCCAATTCACCCCTCCACTTT
>TRBJ2-7|TRBV18|TRBD2|-|15
CASSPSLAERYEQYF
TGTGCCAGCTCACCATCCCTAGCGGAGCGCTACGAGCAGTACTTC
>TRBJ2-4|TRBV7-9|-|-|15
CASSLPEGAKNIQYF
TGTGCCAGCAGCTTACCGGAGGGAGCCAAAAACATTCAGTACTTC
>TRBJ1-5|TRBV3-1/TRBV3-2|-|-|18
CASSQVRDIPLGGQPQHF
TGTGCCAGCAGCCAAGTCAGGGACATTCCCCTAGGGGGTCAGCCCCAGCATTTT
>TRBJ2-7|TRBV23-1|-|-|18
CASPPGGQGGSRSYEQYF
TGCGCCAGCCCCCCCGGGGGGCAGGGAGGTTCGCGATCCTACGAGCAGTACTTC
>TRBJ2-1|TRBV6-2/TRBV6-3|TRBD2|-|15
CASSYRGRGYNEQFF
TGTGCCAGCAGTTACCGTGGGAGGGGCTACAATGAGCAGTTCTTC
>TRBJ2-7|TRBV18|-|-|14
CASSPQGGTYEQYF
TGTGCCAGCTCCCCGCAGGGAGGCACCTACGAGCAGTACTTC
>TRBJ1-2|TRBV14|-|-|12
CASSRTAYGYTF
TGTGCCAGCAGCCGGACAGCATATGGCTACACCTTC
>TRBJ2-3|TRBV4-1|-|-|18
CASSQPVQTGVKADTQYF
TGCGCCAGCAGCCAACCCGTTCAGACGGGGGTCAAAGCAGATACGCAGTATTTT
>TRBJ2-3|TRBV7-8|-|-|13
CASSLVDTDTQYF
TGTGCCAGCAGCTTAGTAGACACAGATACGCAGTATTTT
>TRBJ2-7|TRBV7-8|TRBD1|-|18
CASSLGTGALKISYEQYF
TGTGCCAGCAGCTTAGGGACAGGGGCCCTAAAGATCTCCTACGAGCAGTACTTC
>TRBJ1-1|TRBV6-5|-|-|14
CASSLRTPYTEAFF
TGTGCCAGCAGTCTCCGGACACCCTACACTGAAGCTTTCTTT
>TRBJ1-2|TRBV5-4|-|-|16
CASSPGPGKANYGYTF
TGTGCCAGCAGCCCCGGCCCGGGGAAAGCTAACTATGGCTACACCTTC
>TRBJ2-6|TRBV19|TRBD1|-|15
CASGWDRAGANVLTF
TGTGCCAGTGGCTGGGACAGGGCTGGGGCCAACGTCCTGACTTTC
>TRBJ1-3|TRBV14|-|-|15
CASSQHMNSGNTIYF
TGTGCCAGCAGCCAACACATGAACTCTGGAAACACCATATATTTT
>TRBJ1-4|TRBV30|-|-|11
CAWSVGQGKLF
TGTGCCTGGAGTGTGGGGCAGGGGAAGTTGTTT
>TRBJ1-4|TRBV11-3|-|-|17
CASSLEGGPATNEKLFF
TGTGCCAGCAGCTTAGAAGGCGGCCCAGCAACTAATGAAAAACTGTTTTTT
>TRBJ2-3|TRBV19|TRBD1|once|17
CASSLDWTGLSADTQYF
TGTGCCAGTAGTCTAGACTGGACAGGGCTTTCTGCAGATACGCAGTATTTT
>TRBJ2-3|TRBV5-1|-|-|16
CASSPGTHLNSDTQYF
TGCGCCAGCAGCCCCGGGACTCACTTAAACTCAGATACGCAGTATTTT
>TRBJ1-4|TRBV3-1/TRBV3-2|TRBD1|-|14
CASSQPPGQGRLFF
TGTGCCAGCAGCCAACCTCCGGGACAGGGAAGGCTGTTTTTT
>TRBJ1-1|TRBV9|-|few|14
CASSVGGGVREAFF
TGTGCCAGCAGCGTAGGAGGCGGGGTCCGAGAAGCTTTCTTT
>TRBJ1-4|TRBV27|-|-|16
CASSPYSPGVSEKLFF
TGTGCCAGCAGTCCATATTCCCCAGGGGTTAGTGAAAAACTGTTTTTT
>TRBJ2-3|TRBV7-6|-|-|16
CASSLAPRQLADTQYF
TGTGCCAGCAGCTTAGCGCCGAGGCAGTTGGCAGATACGCAGTATTTT
>TRBJ2-2|TRBV11-2|-|once|13
CASSATVTGELFF
TGTGCCAGCAGCGCTACAGTCACCGGGGAGCTGTTTTTT
>TRBJ2-3|TRBV12-3/TRBV12-4|-|-|13
CASSRQGTDTQYF
TGTGCCAGCAGTCGGCAGGGCACAGATACGCAGTATTTT
>TRBJ1-5|TRBV12-3/TRBV12-4|-|-|12
CASSSSDQPQHF
TGTGCCAGCAGTTCGTCGGATCAGCCCCAGCATTTT